The rows below give T cell receptor beta chains drawn from one sample of a study of STAT3 mutations in large granular lymphocyte leukemia. The data were produced by immunoSEQ multiplex PCR, yet TCRdb's version contains in-frame clones alone and is incomplete. The profile shows about 1,600 clones, approximately 86% of them singletons. The sequenced sample consisted of peripheral blood mononuclear cells. The receptors stem from a woman in her forties with T-cell large granular lymphocyte leukemia. Some clones in this sample may be carry-over from other donors' samples. CDR3s include the opening cysteine and the closing phenylalanine or tryptophan. A D gene is named only where the DNA matches it firmly. Rows may omit the clone size; those that give it use once, few, many or a size class.

cdr3_length	clone_size	d_call	v_call	j_call	cdr3_aa	cdr3_nt
16	NA	TRBD2	TRBV25-1	TRBJ2-3	CASSGRTSGFTDTQYF	TGTGCCAGCAGTGGAAGGACTAGCGGGTTCACAGATACGCAGTATTTT
16	NA	NA	TRBV30	TRBJ1-3	CAWSVRDKSLGNTIYF	TGTGCCTGGAGTGTACGGGACAAAAGTCTCGGAAACACCATATATTTT
12	NA	NA	TRBV29-1	TRBJ2-1	CSVVRGGNEQFF	TGCAGCGTTGTAAGGGGGGGCAATGAGCAGTTCTTC
14	NA	NA	TRBV5-1	TRBJ1-2	CASSPPYRYHGYTF	TGCGCCAGCAGCCCACCTTATAGGTACCATGGCTACACCTTC
17	NA	NA	TRBV19	TRBJ2-7	CASSPMGTGSDFYEQYF	TGTGCCAGTAGTCCCATGGGAACGGGGTCCGATTTCTACGAGCAGTACTTC
11	NA	NA	TRBV6-5	TRBJ2-1	CASSSNNEQFF	TGTGCCAGCAGTAGCAACAATGAGCAGTTCTTC
12	NA	NA	TRBV5-4	TRBJ1-2	CASSLGQLGYTF	TGTGCCAGCAGCTTGGGGCAGCTTGGCTACACCTTC
14	NA	NA	TRBV13	TRBJ2-6	CASSPPGPQSVLTF	TGTGCCAGCAGCCCGCCGGGACCACAATCCGTCCTGACTTTC
13	once	NA	TRBV7-2	TRBJ2-7	CASSVPVAREQYF	TGTGCCAGCAGCGTCCCGGTAGCGAGGGAGCAGTACTTC
14	NA	TRBD2	TRBV6-1	TRBJ2-3	CASDGGAGTDTQYF	TGTGCCAGCGACGGGGGGGCGGGCACAGATACGCAGTATTTT
12	NA	NA	TRBV5-1	TRBJ2-1	CASSFRGNEQFF	TGCGCCAGCAGCTTTCGGGGCAATGAGCAGTTCTTC
15	NA	TRBD1	TRBV7-8	TRBJ2-3	CASSLRQGETDTQYF	TGTGCCAGCAGCTTACGACAGGGGGAAACAGATACGCAGTATTTT
14	NA	TRBD1	TRBV27	TRBJ1-2	CASSLDRNLYGYTF	TGTGCCAGCAGTTTGGACAGGAATCTCTATGGCTACACCTTC
12	few	NA	TRBV6-1	TRBJ1-2	CASSDNSYRYTF	TGTGCCAGCAGTGATAACTCATATCGCTACACCTTC
12	few	NA	TRBV18	TRBJ1-2	CASSPMDYGYTF	TGTGCCAGCTCCCCGATGGATTATGGCTACACCTTC
13	NA	NA	TRBV6-5	TRBJ1-1	CASSRRMNTEAFF	TGTGCCAGCAGCCGTAGAATGAACACTGAAGCTTTCTTT
15	NA	NA	TRBV30	TRBJ1-1	CAWSVRGGTGTEAFF	TGTGCCTGGAGTGTACGTGGGGGGACGGGGACTGAAGCTTTCTTT
12	once	NA	TRBV28	TRBJ1-1	CASSYPYTEAFF	TGTGCCAGCAGTTATCCTTACACTGAAGCTTTCTTT
15	NA	NA	TRBV18	TRBJ2-4	CASSPLQGVKNIQYF	TGTGCCAGCTCACCACTCCAGGGAGTCAAAAACATTCAGTACTTC
13	NA	TRBD2	TRBV29-1	TRBJ2-1	CSVPQTSRNEQFF	TGCAGCGTCCCCCAGACTAGCAGGAATGAGCAGTTCTTC
13	few	NA	TRBV27	TRBJ2-1	CASSRARTDEQFF	TGTGCCAGCAGTCGGGCCCGGACAGATGAGCAGTTCTTC
17	NA	TRBD1	TRBV5-1	TRBJ2-3	CASSSTPRDRETDTQYF	TGCGCCAGCAGCTCAACCCCCCGGGACAGAGAAACAGATACGCAGTATTTT
14	NA	NA	TRBV13	TRBJ1-3	CASSRPGSGNTIYF	TGTGCCAGCAGCCGACCGGGATCTGGAAACACCATATATTTT
16	NA	TRBD1	TRBV7-9	TRBJ2-5	CASSLGDRGRGETQYF	TGTGCCAGCAGCTTAGGTGACAGGGGGCGTGGAGAGACCCAGTACTTC
13	NA	NA	TRBV11-1	TRBJ2-1	CASTRLPGVEQFF	TGTGCCAGCACCCGACTACCAGGAGTTGAGCAGTTCTTC
11	NA	NA	TRBV25-1	TRBJ1-2	CASSESYGYTF	TGTGCCAGCAGTGAATCATATGGCTACACCTTC
13	NA	NA	TRBV5-6	TRBJ1-1	CATSLHGVTEAFF	TGTGCCACTTCCCTCCACGGGGTTACTGAAGCTTTCTTT
13	few	NA	TRBV19	TRBJ1-1	CASTMGRTAEAFF	TGTGCCAGTACGATGGGCCGGACGGCTGAAGCTTTCTTT